This T cell receptor (beta chain) was identified in a study of vaccination and CD4 T cells after COVID-19. Turning to the study itself: Convalescent persons amounted to six males plus four females, two of whom were Hispanic. The cells in question were stimulated using overlapping spike peptides derived from SARS-CoV-2, HCoV-NL63, HCoV-OC43 and HCoV-229E.

Worth noting for this clonotype: The antigen is undetermined.

The V segment lost 1 base and the J segment 4 bases; nucleotides outside the gene matches: 10. Germline loops: CDR1 SGHVS, CDR2 FQNEAQ. CDR3 length equals 17 residues. Treatment meaning: roughly ten-day PBMC culture with coronavirus spike peptide pools or control peptides (ViraFEST assay). On day 3 and again on day 7, fresh IL-2 medium was used to replace half the medium. Oncomine TCR Beta short-read sequencing was applied to DNA from cultured CD4+ T cells. MiXCR, applied by TCRdb to the PCR reads, yields one record per CDR3 protein. The sample lists about 4,400 distinct CDR3 sequences, 37% seen once, with under 70% in the top ten.

This receptor was taken from a human donor who had recovered from COVID-19. This rearrangement joins TRBV7-8 to TRBJ1-1; 9 nucleotides match TRBD1. The specimen was CD4+ T cells from blood, cultured in vitro, collected after SARS-CoV-2 vaccination. This CDR3 is CASSLGGQGMMSTEAFF. The CDR3 nucleotides read TGTGCCAGCAGCTTAGGGGGACAGGGAATGATGAGCACTGAAGCTTTCTTT.